Listed here are 29 T cell receptor beta chains from one sample, sequenced in a study of blood T cell repertoires in COVID-19. The assay was immunoSEQ multiplex PCR, and TCRdb's table has in-frame clones only and misses some. This sample has about 200,000 clones, with approximately 86% found just once. The source material was peripheral blood. All receptors derive from a man in his sixties with acute or convalescent COVID-19.

The J gene is TRBJ2-5, the V gene TRBV15; tentatively, D is TRBD2 (6 bases). V lost 1 base, J lost 1 base, and 13 bases lay in between. Germline lookup yields CDR1 LNHNV and CDR2 YYDKDF (reference sequence). This CDR3 has 16 amino acids. CDR3 loop: CATSRALGTLQETQYF. For the CDR3, the DNA is TGTGCCACCAGCAGAGCCTTGGGGACTCTCCAAGAGACCCAGTACTTC. Full variable domain (outside the CDR3, taken from reference TRBV15 and TRBJ2-5): DAMVIQNPRYQVTQFGKPVTLSCSQTLNHNVMYWYQQKSSQAPKLLFHYYDKDFNNEADTPDNFQSRRPNTSFCFLDIRSPGLGDTAMYLCATSRALGTLQETQYFGPGTRLLVL.

The chain joins TRBV4-1 to TRBJ1-5; no clear D. Deletions cut 1 base from V and 4 bases from J, with 5 bases between. The CDR3 consists of 13 residues. In germline, CDR1 is MGHRA, CDR2 YSYEKL. CDR3 protein: CASSQGLNQPQHF. DNA of the CDR3: TGCGCCAGCAGCCAAGGTCTGAATCAGCCCCAGCATTTT.

This clone has a single count. The gene calls are TRBV7-8 and TRBJ1-2; 7 nucleotides match TRBD1. J was trimmed by 8 bases and V by 1 base; bases with no gene match: 7. CDR1 and CDR2 (germline): SGHVS, FQNEAQ. The length of the CDR3 is 14 residues. CDR3 amino acids: CASSLGGQRPGYTF. As DNA, the CDR3 is TGTGCCAGCAGCTTAGGGGGACAGAGACCAGGCTACACCTTC.

The chain links TRBV19 to TRBJ1-5; D is perhaps TRBD1 (5 bases). This CDR3 comprises 12 residues. Trimming removed 2 bases at V and 8 bases at J, with 7 bases between. Germline CDR1 reads LNHDA; CDR2 reads SQIVND (reference sequence). CDR3 DNA: TGTGCCAGTAGTATAAGGGGCGAGCCCCAGCATTTT. As protein: CASSIRGEPQHF.

A word on this clone: The sample contains more than one DNA sequence encoding this CDR3. CDR3 coding DNA: TGTGCCAGCAGTTCCTACTTTGGGGGGGCGGGTGGCTACACCTTC. Translating it yields CASSSYFGGAGGYTF. The chain carries TRBV28 and TRBJ1-2; D may be TRBD1 (6 bases). Trimming removed 4 bases at V and 7 bases at J, with 19 bases between. Germline V CDR1 and CDR2: MDHEN, SYDVKM. This CDR3 is 15 amino acids long.

The chain links TRBV11-1 to TRBJ1-2, with 7 bases lining up with TRBD1. This CDR3 spans 16 amino acids. CDR1 SGHAT and CDR2 FQDESV come from the germline V gene (reference sequence). J lost 2 bases, V lost 2 bases, and 8 bases had no gene match. In nucleotides, the CDR3 is TGTGCCAGCAGCTTAAGGGGGCCCGCTTCCAACTATGGCTACACCTTC. This translates into CASSLRGPASNYGYTF.

The CDR3 reads CATSSYRGSPYGYTF. Here the CDR3 DNA reads TGTGCCACCAGTTCCTACAGGGGATCCCCTTATGGCTACACCTTC. V is TRBV15 and J is TRBJ1-2; 7 positions agree with TRBD1. CDR3 size: 15 residues. V trimming: 6 bases; J trimming: 5 bases; junction bases outside the gene matches: 12. CDR1 is LNHNV, CDR2 YYDKDF, per germline (reference sequence).

The V call is TRBV19, the J call TRBJ2-3; D unclear. The CDR3 has 17 residues. Germline CDR1 reads LNHDA; CDR2 reads SQIVND (reference sequence). Trimming stripped 4 bases from V and 2 bases from J, with 19 bases between. The CDR3 DNA reads TGTGCCAGTAGTACCAACGTTGGCCGTAACCCCACAGATACGCAGTATTTT. It codes for CASSTNVGRNPTDTQYF. Full variable domain (rest looked up from reference TRBV19 and TRBJ2-3): DGGITQSPKYLFRKEGQNVTLSCEQNLNHDAMYWYRQDPGQGLRLIYYSQIVNDFQKGDIAEGYSVSREKKESFPLTVTSAQKNPTAFYLCASSTNVGRNPTDTQYFGPGTRLTVL.

The rearrangement links TRBV27 to TRBJ1-1; tentatively, D is TRBD1 (6 bases). This CDR3 has 17 amino acids. In germline, CDR1 is MNHEY, CDR2 SMNVEV (reference sequence). V gave up 2 bases and J gave up 4 bases, with 20 bases separating them. The CDR3 sequence: CASSLGLQRGARTEAFF. The CDR3 nucleotides read TGTGCCAGCAGTTTAGGACTTCAGCGGGGGGCACGCACTGAAGCTTTCTTT.

This chain links TRBV2 with TRBJ1-6; 10 positions match TRBD1. The CDR3 contains 16 residues. Germline CDR1 SNHLY, CDR2 FYNNEI. V dropped 8 bases and J dropped 6; count of bases not matched to a gene: 10. The CDR3: CASSATGGASNSPLHF. The CDR3 DNA reads as TGTGCCAGCTCGGCGACAGGGGGCGCCTCTAATTCACCCCTCCACTTT.

The J gene is TRBJ2-3, the V gene TRBV5-1, with D tentatively TRBD2 (6 bases). V was shortened by 7 bases and J by 8 bases, with 17 bases between the two germline ends. Germline V gene sequence: CDR1 SGHRS, CDR2 YFSETQ. The CDR3 has 13 amino acids. Written as DNA, the CDR3 is TGCGCCAGCGGCCAGCGGGCTGAGAGTACGCAGTATTTT. Protein sequence: CASGQRAESTQYF. The full variable domain, in which reference TRBV5-1 and TRBJ2-3 provide the parts outside the CDR3, is KAGVTQTPRYLIKTRGQQVTLSCSPISGHRSVSWYQQTPGQGLQFLFEYFSETQRNKGNFPGRFSGRQFSNSRSEMNVSTLELGDSALYLCASGQRAESTQYFGPGTRLTVL.

V usage is TRBV4-1 and J usage is TRBJ1-6; D might be TRBD1 (5 bases). The length of the CDR3 is 17 residues. V lost 2 bases and J 8 bases, leaving 19 bases between the germline ends. In germline, CDR1 is MGHRA, CDR2 YSYEKL. The CDR3 sequence is CASSQSPRQGKDSPLHF. The CDR3 DNA sequence: TGCGCCAGCAGCCAATCCCCCCGGCAGGGAAAGGATTCACCCCTCCACTTT.

The rearrangement links TRBV19 to TRBJ2-1, with a tentative D call TRBD2 (5 bases). The V end was cut by 1 base, the J end by 3 bases, with 13 bases between. Germline V gene lookup returns CDR1 LNHDA and CDR2 SQIVND (reference sequence). The length of the CDR3 is 16 residues. CDR3 region: CASSIGGAARYNEQFF. The CDR3 DNA sequence: TGTGCCAGTAGTATAGGAGGAGCGGCCCGCTACAATGAGCAGTTCTTC.

This chain joins TRBV6-6 and TRBJ1-2; tentatively, D is TRBD1 (6 bases). Trimming left V 6 bases short and J 4 bases short, with 12 bases between. Germline CDR1 MNHNY, CDR2 SVGAGI (reference sequence). The CDR3 has 13 residues. The CDR3 sequence is CASRHARGYGYTF. Here the CDR3 DNA reads TGTGCCAGCAGGCACGCCAGGGGCTATGGCTACACCTTC.

The gene calls are TRBV18 and TRBJ1-5, with D perhaps TRBD1 (6 bases). Germline loops: CDR1 KGHSH, CDR2 LQKENI. The CDR3 consists of 16 residues. Trimming removed 3 bases at V and 0 bases at J, with 12 bases between. DNA of the CDR3: TGTGCCAGCTCACCTATACAGGGCGATAGCAATCAGCCCCAGCATTTT. Residues: CASSPIQGDSNQPQHF.

The chain employs TRBV5-5 and TRBJ1-5; D remains ambiguous. The CDR3 has 18 residues. Trimming removed 2 bases from V and 0 bases from J, with 18 bases in between. CDR1 is SGHKS, CDR2 YYEKEE, per germline (reference sequence). The CDR3 spells CASSFGAGSTYSNQPQHF. DNA for the CDR3: TGTGCCAGCAGCTTCGGCGCAGGCTCAACCTATAGCAATCAGCCCCAGCATTTT.

The chain has TRBV5-1 and TRBJ1-4; D unclear. The germline gives CDR1 SGHRS, CDR2 YFSETQ. The CDR3 extends over 18 amino acids. V was trimmed by 0 bases and J by 0 bases, leaving 15 bases between them. The CDR3 DNA follows: TGCGCCAGCAGCTTGGTATCTAGGATAGAAGCAACTAATGAAAAACTGTTTTTT. This encodes CASSLVSRIEATNEKLFF.

The rearrangement uses TRBV28 and TRBJ1-2; D remains unclear. The V gene lost 7 bases and the J gene lost 4 bases, with 13 bases spanning the gap. The germline gives CDR1 MDHEN, CDR2 SYDVKM. The CDR3 is made up of 13 amino acids. CDR3 DNA sequence: TGTGCCAGCACCACTGATAGCGTCTATGGCTACACCTTC. Translation gives CASTTDSVYGYTF.

The V gene is TRBV5-1, the J gene TRBJ1-3; D ambiguous. Germline CDR1 is SGHRS and CDR2 is YFSETQ. The V gene lost 0 bases and the J gene lost 4 bases, with 14 bases spanning the gap. The length of the CDR3 is 16 residues. CDR3 in amino acids: CASSLGGLPGGNTIYF. As DNA, the CDR3 is TGCGCCAGCAGCTTGGGGGGTCTCCCGGGAGGAAACACCATATATTTT.

The rearrangement links TRBV29-1 to TRBJ1-5, with TRBD1 matching over 9 bases. Germline CDR1 SQVTM, CDR2 ANQGSEA. Trimming cost V 8 bases and J 7 bases; bases outside gene matches: 9. This CDR3 contains 13 residues. The CDR3 nucleotides are TGCAGCTACGGACAGGGGCCTGGCCAGCCCCAGCATTTT. Translated, it gives CSYGQGPGQPQHF.

The V gene is TRBV24-1, the J gene TRBJ1-6; a weak D match, TRBD1 (5 bases). Germline assignment: CDR1 KGHDR and CDR2 SFDVKD. Deletions cut 7 bases from V and 0 bases from J, with 12 bases between. The CDR3 is 16 amino acids. CDR3 in amino acids: CATRDTSSSYNSPLHF. CDR3 bases: TGTGCCACCAGGGACACATCAAGCTCCTATAATTCACCCCTCCACTTT.

The chain carries TRBV28 and TRBJ2-5; possibly TRBD1 for D (5 bases). Looked up from germline, CDR1 is MDHEN and CDR2 is SYDVKM. The CDR3 has 15 residues. V was shortened by 3 bases and J by 0 bases, with 11 bases between the two germline ends. The CDR3 sequence is CASSLFTGNQETQYF. CDR3 DNA: TGTGCCAGCAGTTTGTTCACAGGAAACCAAGAGACCCAGTACTTC.

The chain combines TRBV27 with TRBJ1-1; 7 nucleotides match TRBD1. The germline CDR1 and CDR2 sequences are MNHEY and SMNVEV (reference sequence). This CDR3 has 15 residues. Unmatched junction bases numbered 10, after V lost 6 bases and J lost 3 bases. As DNA, the CDR3 is TGTGCCAGCAGCCTCACCGCAGGGGGGTACACTGAAGCTTTCTTT. Its translation is CASSLTAGGYTEAFF.

This chain connects TRBV6-5 to TRBJ2-7, with 7 bases that match TRBD1. The CDR3 runs 16 residues. V lost 0 bases and J lost 3; bases outside the gene matches: 8. Germline lookup yields CDR1 MNHEY and CDR2 SVGAGI. In nucleotides, the CDR3 is TGTGCCAGCAGTTACTCTGCTGGGACAGTCTTCTACGAGCAGTACTTC. This sequence encodes CASSYSAGTVFYEQYF.

The rearrangement joins TRBV18 to TRBJ1-5; unclear D gene. Germline-derived CDR1 and CDR2 are KGHSH and LQKENI. V was clipped by 4 bases and J by 1 base, with 5 bases between them. CDR3 size: 13 residues. This CDR3 is CASSQQSNQPQHF. In nucleotides, the CDR3 is TGTGCCAGCTCACAACAAAGCAATCAGCCCCAGCATTTT.

The V gene is TRBV3-1 (or the pseudogene TRBV3-2), the J gene TRBJ2-2; tentative D call: TRBD1 (6 bases). CDR3 length: 16 residues. CDR1 and CDR2 (germline): LGHDT, YNNKEL (reference sequence). V was pared by 5 bases and J by 1 base, with 14 bases between. This chain's CDR3 is CASSRADSRNTGELFF. The CDR3 nucleotides read TGTGCCAGCAGCAGAGCGGACAGCCGGAACACCGGGGAGCTGTTTTTT.

This clone has a handful of counts. The V gene is TRBV7-9, the J gene TRBJ2-7; possibly TRBD2 for D (5 bases). From germline, CDR1 is SEHNR and CDR2 FQNEAQ (reference sequence). The CDR3 has 14 amino acids. V shed 1 base and J shed 6 bases, with 13 bases lying between them. The CDR3 sequence: CASSLDSLAGEQYF. CDR3 nucleotide sequence: TGTGCCAGCAGCTTAGACAGTCTAGCCGGCGAGCAGTACTTC. The variable domain in full, with the rest retrieved from reference TRBV7-9 and TRBJ2-7, is DTGVSQNPRHKITKRGQNVTFRCDPISEHNRLYWYRQTLGQGPEFLTYFQNEAQLEKSRLLSDRFSAERPKGSFSTLEIQRTEQGDSAMYLCASSLDSLAGEQYFGPGTRLTVT.

This clone was seen only a few times. The V and J genes are TRBV3-1 (or the pseudogene TRBV3-2) and TRBJ1-6, with 8 bases identical to TRBD1. The CDR3 consists of 16 residues. V trimming: 2 bases; J trimming: 7 bases; junction bases outside the gene matches: 7. Germline CDR1 reads LGHDT; CDR2 reads YNNKEL (reference sequence). For the CDR3, the DNA is TGTGCCAGCAGCCAACCGCGACAGGGGTCGAATTCACCCCTCCACTTT. Translating gives CASSQPRQGSNSPLHF.

The chain joins TRBV6-5 to TRBJ2-1; 7 nucleotides agree with TRBD2. The CDR3 spans 15 residues. The germline gives CDR1 MNHEY, CDR2 SVGAGI. Losses at the gene ends were 6 bases for V and 7 bases for J; bases not matched to a gene: 12. The DNA of the CDR3 is TGTGCCAGCAGCCCCGGGACTATTCGATTAAATGAGCAGTTCTTC. Translated: CASSPGTIRLNEQFF.